The entry below gives a single T cell receptor beta chain sequence along with its context. The CDR3 length is 12 residues. Germline loops: CDR1 LNHDA, CDR2 SQIVND (reference sequence). V gave up 5 bases and J gave up 3 bases, with 7 bases separating them. Sequenced by immunoSEQ multiplex PCR; TCRdb stores in-frame clones only, minus some. The sample includes about 2.1 million clones, roughly 93% of them seen just once. Terminally differentiated effector memory CD45RA+ cells were excluded by CCR7 positive selection of CD45RO-negative cells. This sample was taken from a study of shared clonotypes between healthy human individuals.

The chain combines TRBV19 with TRBJ2-5; D ambiguous. Sequenced input: naive CD8+ T cells from PBMCs. The TCR comes from a man between 18 and 29 years old in good health. Some clones in this sample may be carry-over from other donors' samples. This CDR3 reads CASSPSKETQYF. Written as DNA, the CDR3 is TGTGCCAGTAGTCCCAGCAAAGAGACCCAGTACTTC.